This T cell receptor beta chain emerged from a study of CD8+CD57+ T cells in acquired aplastic anemia. Study in general: Quantities of DNA derived from sorted CD4+ and CD8+ cells averaged 3.2 ug. There were 11 million or so reads, on average, for CD4+ cells from healthy donors.

General observations from the study: A significant difference in CD8+ Simpson's diversity between patients and controls was not found. Patients and controls turned out to have 25 to 30 CD8+ CDR3 sequences in common.

Profiles of TCR beta VDJ and CDR3 were generated from a genomic DNA template. MiXCR, applied by TCRdb to the reads, yields one record per CDR3 protein. The sample includes roughly 80,000 distinct CDR3 sequences, approximately 46% seen only once; the top ten take over 50%. This CDR3 comprises 14 residues. Germline V gene lookup returns CDR1 SQVTM and CDR2 ANQGSEA. Trimming cost V 1 base and J 5 bases, with 14 bases left between them. As regards this clonotype: Its target is not known.

The chain carries TRBV29-1 and TRBJ1-2; D may be TRBD1 (5 bases). The receptor's source is a human donor in good health, serving as a control. Input material: sorted CD4+, CD8+, or CD8+CD57+ T cells (not recorded which) from PBMCs. The CDR3 nucleotides are TGCAGCGTTGAAGGGCTAAGGGGCTATTATGGCTACACCTTC. Encoded protein: CSVEGLRGYYGYTF.